Shown below are 11 T cell receptor beta chains from a single sample sequenced in a study of CD8 T cells in Susac syndrome. Random hexamers were used to reverse transcribe 0.5 to 1 ug of RNA. TCRdb passed the immunoSEQ multiplex PCR reads through MiXCR, listing each CDR3 protein once. In the table there are tens of thousands of distinct CDR3 sequences, 90% to 95% of which are singletons. Sequences were obtained from CD4+ T cells from PBMCs. The source is a human donor with Susac syndrome.

The chain has TRBV20-1 and TRBJ2-4; 7 nucleotides match TRBD1. Trimming at V came to 1 base and at J to 9 bases, leaving 6 bases not matched to a gene. The germline gives CDR1 DFQATT, CDR2 SNEGSKA (reference sequence). This CDR3 has 13 residues. CDR3: CSARVTGVAIQYF. Here the CDR3 DNA reads TGCAGTGCTAGAGTAACAGGGGTGGCCATTCAGTACTTC.

The chain employs TRBV7-6 and TRBJ2-1, with D tentatively TRBD1 or TRBD2 (6 bases each). V was shortened by 5 bases and J by 7 bases, with 21 bases between the two germline ends. Germline CDR1 SGHVS, CDR2 FNYEAQ. The CDR3 runs 16 residues. The DNA of the CDR3 is TGTGCCAGCAGCCCTGACCCCGGGGGCCAAAAAAATGAGCAGTTCTTC. Its translation: CASSPDPGGQKNEQFF.

In its sample, this clonotype was seen a few times. This chain uses TRBV30 with TRBJ2-7; D is unresolved. V was pared by 0 bases and J by 10 bases, with 19 bases between. The CDR3 length is 14 residues. Per the germline V gene, CDR1 is GTSNPN and CDR2 is SVGIG (reference sequence). The CDR3 DNA sequence: TGTGCCTGGAGTGTAAAGGGCCTTCGGATCGAACAGTACTTC. Protein product: CAWSVKGLRIEQYF.

The chain couples TRBV7-6 to TRBJ2-3; a weak D match, TRBD2 (6 bases). The germline V gene encodes CDR1 SGHVS and CDR2 FNYEAQ. CDR3 length: 15 amino acids. V lost 4 bases and J lost 3, with 14 bases in between. The CDR3 DNA reads TGTGCCAGCAGCTATGACGGGAGTAGAACAGATACGCAGTATTTT. It yields the protein CASSYDGSRTDTQYF.

The chain employs TRBV27 and TRBJ2-2; 11 bases fit TRBD2. Looked up from germline, CDR1 is MNHEY and CDR2 is SMNVEV (reference sequence). This CDR3 is 18 amino acids long. V trimming: 5 bases; J trimming: 4 bases; junction bases outside the gene matches: 12. CDR3 sequence: CASSRLTSGAKPTGELFF. CDR3 coding DNA: TGTGCCAGCAGTCGCTTGACTAGCGGGGCCAAACCCACCGGGGAGCTGTTTTTT.

The chain recombines TRBV20-1 with TRBJ1-4, with 9 bases lining up with TRBD1. The germline V gene has CDR1 DFQATT and CDR2 SNEGSKA (reference sequence). The CDR3 has 13 amino acids. Losses at the gene ends were 7 bases for V and 5 bases for J; bases not matched to a gene: 5. The CDR3 loop reads CSVAGTGNEKLFF. DNA of the CDR3: TGCAGTGTTGCAGGGACAGGGAATGAAAAACTGTTTTTT.

V is TRBV18 and J is TRBJ2-1; 14 bases are a match to TRBD2. Germline trimming cut 6 bases from V and 5 bases from J; bases unmatched to any gene: 6. Germline CDR1 is KGHSH and CDR2 is LQKENI. The CDR3 extends over 16 amino acids. CDR3 sequence (DNA): TGTGCCAGCTCGCCCGTGGGACTAGCGGGGGACAATGAGCAGTTCTTC. It is translated as CASSPVGLAGDNEQFF.

The V and J genes are TRBV11-2 and TRBJ2-1; a weak D match, TRBD1 (5 bases). Trimming removed 3 bases at V and 2 bases at J, with 8 bases between. CDR3 length equals 14 residues. The germline gives CDR1 SGHAT, CDR2 FQNNGV. For the CDR3, the DNA is TGTGCCAGCAGCTTGACAGTAGCCTACAATGAGCAGTTCTTC. The encoded protein is CASSLTVAYNEQFF.

The chain carries TRBV15 and TRBJ1-6; no reliable D call. The germline CDR1 and CDR2 sequences are LNHNV and YYDKDF (reference sequence). This CDR3 contains 14 residues. The V and J ends lost 7 bases and 6 bases respectively, with 13 bases between them. The CDR3 protein is CATTPGGFNSPLHF. Written as DNA, the CDR3 is TGTGCCACCACCCCGGGAGGGTTTAATTCACCCCTCCACTTT.

This sequence joins TRBV6-2 or TRBV6-3 and TRBJ2-7; D unclear. In germline, CDR1 is MNHEY, CDR2 SVGEGT. The ends were cut back, 6 bases at V and 3 bases at J, with 3 bases in the middle. The CDR3 is made up of 10 amino acids. CDR3 region: CASRDYEQYF. The CDR3 nucleotides are TGTGCCAGCAGAGACTACGAGCAGTACTTC.

This clonotype was seen once. The CDR3 does not close with the conserved phenylalanine or tryptophan, likely indicating a read error. The V and J genes are TRBV19 and TRBJ1-6, with D perhaps matching TRBD1 (6 bases). The CDR3 extends over 12 amino acids. V was clipped by 8 bases and J by 8 bases, with 10 bases between them. CDR1 is LNHDA and CDR2 is SQIVND in the germline V gene (reference sequence). As DNA, the CDR3 is TGTGCCAGTCGATCAGGGGATTCACCCCTCCACCTT. The encoded protein is CASRSGDSPLHL.